A selection of T cell receptor beta chains follows, all from one sample in a study of T cell repertoires in cytomegalovirus infection. These receptors have no known antigen. TCRdb called the reads again in MiXCR, with one record for every CDR3 protein. Here the sample spans under 300,000 distinct CDR3 sequences, less than 25% being singletons. The specimen was cultured PBMCs, collected from culture after CMV antigen stimulation. The receptors were sampled from a human donor in good health (CMV status not recorded). Some clones in this sample may be carry-over from other donors' samples. CDR3s include the opening cysteine and the closing phenylalanine or tryptophan. The order of the fields is clone size, V gene, J gene, D gene, CDR3 DNA, CDR3 protein. D genes are given only for firm matches. Size values are once, few and many counts, or a class for expanded clones, and some rows have none.

few,TRBV3-1,TRBJ1-2,TRBD1,TGTGCCAGCAGCCAAGGGCACAGGGGGTCTGACTATGGCTACACCTTC,CASSQGHRGSDYGYTF
many,TRBV27,TRBJ2-3,-,TGTGCCAGCCATTCAGCGGGCACAGATACGCAGTATTTT,CASHSAGTDTQYF
-,TRBV7-2,TRBJ1-2,-,TGTGCCAGCAGCTTAAGGGTTGGCTACACCTTC,CASSLRVGYTF
-,TRBV24-1,TRBJ2-1,TRBD2,TGTGCCACCAGTGACATTAGTCGTCTAGACCGCGGGAGCGATGAGCAGTTCTTC,CATSDISRLDRGSDEQFF
-,TRBV19,TRBJ2-3,TRBD2,TGTGCCAGTGCCTCGGGAGGGACCACAGATACGCAGTATTTT,CASASGGTTDTQYF
-,TRBV7-9,TRBJ2-7,-,TGTGCCAGCAGCCCTTACTCGGGTCGTAACGAGCAGTACTTC,CASSPYSGRNEQYF
-,TRBV9,TRBJ2-1,-,TGTGCCAGCAGCGTTGATAGCGGTATAAGTGAGCAGTTCTTC,CASSVDSGISEQFF
few,TRBV19,TRBJ1-6,-,TGTGCCAGTAGTTCCTATCACAGGGTCCCACCCCTCCACTTT,CASSSYHRVPPLHF
many,TRBV6-1,TRBJ1-2,TRBD1,TGTGCCAGCAGTGAACCCGGACAGGGACAAAACTATGGCTACACCTTC,CASSEPGQGQNYGYTF
many,TRBV7-2,TRBJ1-1,-,TGTGCCAGCAGCTTAGCGCTCTGGGCAGCGAACACTGAAGCTTTCTTT,CASSLALWAANTEAFF
few,TRBV15,TRBJ2-2,-,TGTGCCACCAGCAGCGTAGGACCGACCAACACCGGGGAGCTGTTTTTT,CATSSVGPTNTGELFF
many,TRBV5-1,TRBJ1-1,TRBD1,TGCGCCAGCAGGAGGGACAGGGAGACTGAAGCTTTCTTT,CASRRDRETEAFF
few,TRBV7-2,TRBJ2-1,TRBD2,TGTGCCAGCAGCCCAACTAGCGGGAGGGCCCGGTTCTTC,CASSPTSGRARFF
many,TRBV10-3,TRBJ1-1,-,TGTGCCATCAGTTCAGGGTTAGGGAGCACTGAAGCTTTCTTT,CAISSGLGSTEAFF
-,TRBV12-3/TRBV12-4,TRBJ1-3,-,TGTGCCAGCACTATAACTGGAAACACCATATATTTT,CASTITGNTIYF
-,TRBV7-2,TRBJ1-1,-,TGTGTATGGTCTGCTGAAGCTTTCTTT,CVWSAEAFF
-,TRBV4-3,TRBJ1-4,-,TGCGCCAGCAGCCAAGATTATGCAACTAATGAAAAACTGTTTTTT,CASSQDYATNEKLFF
few,TRBV5-6,TRBJ1-6,-,TGTGCCAGCAGCTCCGAGGCGATCCAGCCCCGGAATTCACCCCTCCACTTT,CASSSEAIQPRNSPLHF
few,TRBV4-1,TRBJ2-2,-,TGCGCCAGCAGCCAAGCATCCGTAACCGGGGAGCTGTTTTTT,CASSQASVTGELFF
-,TRBV29-1,TRBJ2-1,-,TGCAGCGTTGATGGAGGTTCCTACAATGAGCAGTTCTTC,CSVDGGSYNEQFF
many,TRBV7-7,TRBJ2-2,TRBD2,TGTGCTAGCAGCCGAGCGGGAGGGCCGGAAATGGAGCTGTTTTTT,CASSRAGGPEMELFF
many,TRBV7-8,TRBJ1-5,TRBD1,TGTGCCAGCAGCCCTGGGACAGTGAATCAGCCCCAGCATTTT,CASSPGTVNQPQHF
-,TRBV15,TRBJ1-3,-,TGTGCCACCAGCAGAGACCGGGGCACTGGAAACACCATATATTTT,CATSRDRGTGNTIYF
few,TRBV11-2,TRBJ1-6,TRBD1,TGTGCCAGCAGCACCAGACAGGGGGAAAGAGGTTCACCCCTCCACTTT,CASSTRQGERGSPLHF
-,TRBV6-6,TRBJ2-5,-,TGTGCCAGCAGTCAATTAGGGACCCAGTACTTC,CASSQLGTQYF
many,TRBV10-3,TRBJ1-5,-,TGTGCCATCAGTGAGACGGATAGCAATCAGCCCCAGCATTTT,CAISETDSNQPQHF
-,TRBV7-9,TRBJ2-1,-,TGTGCCAGCAGCTTCGTCATCGGGGAGTTCCCCTACAATGAGCAGTTCTTC,CASSFVIGEFPYNEQFF
-,TRBV28,TRBJ2-3,-,TGTGCCAGCAGTTCCGCGTGGGGCGCAGATACGCAGTATTTT,CASSSAWGADTQYF
few,TRBV12-3/TRBV12-4,TRBJ1-1,-,TGTGCCAGCAGTTTTCTGAGGGGCGCGAACACTGAAGCTTTCTTT,CASSFLRGANTEAFF
-,TRBV18,TRBJ2-7,-,TGTGCCAGCTCACCAAGTTTTGGACCGGGCTCCGAGCAGTACTTC,CASSPSFGPGSEQYF
few,TRBV7-9,TRBJ2-1,TRBD2,TGTGCCAGCAGCGAGGACACTAGCGGAAATGAGCAGTTCTTC,CASSEDTSGNEQFF
-,TRBV7-2,TRBJ2-1,TRBD2,TGTGCCAGCAGCTTACTAGCGGGAGATACCTACAATGAGCAGTTCTTC,CASSLLAGDTYNEQFF
many,TRBV7-2,TRBJ1-4,-,TGTGCCAGCAGCCCCAACCGGGGGGATGGACTGTTTTTT,CASSPNRGDGLFF
few,TRBV6-5,TRBJ2-4,-,TGTGCCAGCAGTTACGGGGGGGCGGAAAACATTCAGTACTTC,CASSYGGAENIQYF
few,TRBV7-9,TRBJ1-2,-,TGTGCCAGCAGCTTAACACTCGACGCGAACTATGGCTACACCTTC,CASSLTLDANYGYTF
few,TRBV28,TRBJ1-1,TRBD1,TGTGCCAGCAGTCCCCCGGGACAGGGGAACACTGAAGCTTTCTTT,CASSPPGQGNTEAFF
many,TRBV7-2,TRBJ2-5,-,TGTGCCAGCAGCTCGCCGGAGACCCAGTACTTC,CASSSPETQYF
many,TRBV7-9,TRBJ2-3,TRBD2,TGTGCCAGCAGCCTACAGCTAGCGGACTTCACAGATACGCAGTATTTT,CASSLQLADFTDTQYF
few,TRBV7-9,TRBJ2-5,-,TGTGCCAGCAGCTTAGTATCCTGGGGCGTCCAAGAGACCCAGTACTTC,CASSLVSWGVQETQYF
-,TRBV29-1,TRBJ1-2,-,TGCAGCGTTGAAGACACACAGGCCTTCTATGGCTACACCTTC,CSVEDTQAFYGYTF
many,TRBV19,TRBJ2-1,-,TGTGCCAGTAGTCCACCGCGGGGTCCCTACAATGAGCAGTTCTTC,CASSPPRGPYNEQFF
many,TRBV7-2,TRBJ2-3,-,TGTGCCAGCAGCAATGACGGATATAGCACAGATACGCAGTATTTT,CASSNDGYSTDTQYF
many,TRBV7-8,TRBJ2-1,TRBD2,TGTGCCAGCGGGGGGGGGGATTCCTACAATGAGCAGTTCTTC,CASGGGDSYNEQFF
few,TRBV10-3,TRBJ1-3,-,TGTGCCATCACTTCAGGATTCTCTGGAAACACCATATATTTT,CAITSGFSGNTIYF
-,TRBV7-2,TRBJ1-5,TRBD1,TGTGCCAGCAGCTTAGTAGGGGACAGAAAGCAGCCCCAGCATTTT,CASSLVGDRKQPQHF
few,TRBV12-5,TRBJ1-1,-,TGTGCTAGTGGCCCCCCTCGACAGTTGAACACTGAAGCTTTCTTT,CASGPPRQLNTEAFF
-,TRBV6-1,TRBJ1-2,-,TGTGCCAGCAGCGACGCTTTGGGAGGCGGCTACACCTTC,CASSDALGGGYTF
-,TRBV7-2,TRBJ1-2,TRBD1,TGTGCCAGCAGCTTAGGCGGACAGGGGTCCTATGGCTACACCTTC,CASSLGGQGSYGYTF
-,TRBV2,TRBJ2-1,-,TGTGCCAGCAGACTAGGCCCCATGTTGCGGAGCAATGAGCAGTTCTTC,CASRLGPMLRSNEQFF